Presented here are 25 T cell receptor beta chains from one specimen sequenced in a study of cytomegalovirus exposure and HLA in healthy donors. PCR amplification relied on 60 Vbeta primers (plus 13 Jbeta primers). Only in-frame clones appear in the TCRdb table, and some are missing; sequencing was by immunoSEQ multiplex PCR. Here the sample spans about 90,000 clones, about two thirds being singletons. Specimen: PBMCs. The receptors here all came from a woman in her fifties or sixties in good health and CMV-seropositive.

CDR3 coding DNA: TGTGCCAGCAGTTTTAACAGGGACGCTGAAGCTTTCTTT. Protein: CASSFNRDAEAFF. J is TRBJ1-1 and V is TRBV28, with D tentatively TRBD1 (6 bases). Trimming removed 3 bases from V and 6 bases from J, with 11 bases in between. CDR3 length: 13 residues. CDR1 is MDHEN and CDR2 is SYDVKM in the germline V gene.

V usage is TRBV7-9 and J usage is TRBJ2-2, with 8 nucleotides matching TRBD1. Unmatched junction bases numbered 9, after V lost 11 bases and J lost 1 base. The germline V gene has CDR1 SEHNR and CDR2 FQNEAQ (reference sequence). The CDR3 runs to 15 residues. The CDR3 DNA sequence: TGTGCCGGGCAGGACAGGGTCGAGAACACCGGGGAGCTGTTTTTT. Translating it yields CAGQDRVENTGELFF.

The CDR3 sequence is CASSSNKQGFNSPLHF. In nucleotides, the CDR3 is TGTGCCAGCAGCTCCAACAAACAGGGTTTCAATTCACCCCTCCACTTT. This sequence joins TRBV7-9 and TRBJ1-6; the D gene is possibly TRBD1 (6 bases). Deletions cut 4 bases from V and 7 bases from J, with 17 bases between. Germline V gene data show CDR1 as SEHNR and CDR2 as FQNEAQ (reference sequence). The CDR3 covers 16 residues.

This clone has only a few counts. The chain joins TRBV19 to TRBJ1-5, with D possibly TRBD1 on 6 matching bases. Germline V gene data show CDR1 as LNHDA and CDR2 as SQIVND (reference sequence). The V end was cut by 5 bases, the J end by 4 bases, with 12 bases between. This CDR3 contains 14 residues. CDR3 DNA sequence: TGTGCCAGTAGTGAAGGACAGCCAAATCAGCCCCAGCATTTT. It yields the protein CASSEGQPNQPQHF.

There are a few counts of this clone. J is TRBJ2-7 and V is TRBV5-1; 11 bases fit TRBD2. Germline loops: CDR1 SGHRS, CDR2 YFSETQ. CDR3 length: 15 amino acids. V lost 2 bases and J lost 3; bases outside the gene matches: 4. CDR3 sequence: CASSLLAGENYEQYF. CDR3 in DNA: TGCGCCAGCAGCTTACTAGCGGGGGAGAACTACGAGCAGTACTTC.

CDR3 sequence reads: CASSFDRGKETQYF. The CDR3 DNA sequence: TGTGCCAGCAGTTTCGACAGGGGAAAAGAGACCCAGTACTTC. V and J are TRBV28 and TRBJ2-5, with 8 bases matching TRBD1. This CDR3 spans 14 amino acids. With V trimmed by 3 bases and J by 3 bases, 3 bases remained unmatched. Germline loops: CDR1 MDHEN, CDR2 SYDVKM.

V usage is TRBV5-4 and J usage is TRBJ1-1; D ambiguous. The V gene's germline CDR1 is SGHNT and CDR2 YYREEE (reference sequence). The length of the CDR3 is 15 residues. The ends were cut back, 4 bases at V and 3 bases at J, with 16 bases in the middle. The DNA for the CDR3 is TGTGCCAGCAGCCCCGTAGGACTACGGGACACTGAAGCTTTCTTT. Protein product: CASSPVGLRDTEAFF.

The chain recombines TRBV5-4 with TRBJ1-2; possible D gene TRBD1, 6 bases. CDR1 is SGHNT, CDR2 YYREEE, per germline (reference sequence). The CDR3 is made up of 14 amino acids. V was pared by 0 bases and J by 8 bases, with 14 bases between. The CDR3 region is CASSLDREIGGYTF. The CDR3 bases are TGTGCCAGCAGCTTGGACAGGGAGATAGGCGGCTACACCTTC. The full variable domain, in which reference TRBV5-4 and TRBJ1-2 provide the parts outside the CDR3, is ETGVTQSPTHLIKTRGQQVTLRCSSQSGHNTVSWYQQALGQGPQFIFQYYREEENGRGNFPPRFSGLQFPNYSSELNVNALELDDSALYLCASSLDREIGGYTFGSGTRLTVV.

The V and J genes are TRBV6-5 and TRBJ2-7, with 7 nucleotides matching TRBD1. Unmatched junction bases numbered 6, after V lost 0 bases and J lost 4 bases. CDR1 is MNHEY and CDR2 is SVGAGI in the germline V gene. The CDR3 is 15 residues long. The CDR3 nucleotides read TGTGCCAGCAGTTACTCGAGGGGGCTGGGTTACGAGCAGTACTTC. Its translation is CASSYSRGLGYEQYF.

This chain uses TRBV2 with TRBJ2-2, with 7 positions matching TRBD1. The CDR3 runs to 15 residues. Germline CDR1 reads SNHLY; CDR2 reads FYNNEI. Trimming cost V 6 bases and J 4 bases; bases outside gene matches: 8. CDR3: CASSLRGLGTGELFF. The CDR3 region has the DNA TGTGCCAGCAGCCTTAGGGGGCTGGGCACCGGGGAGCTGTTTTTT.

The rearrangement joins TRBV6-5 to TRBJ1-4; a weak D match, TRBD1 (5 bases). Germline V CDR1 and CDR2: MNHEY, SVGAGI. V gave up 2 bases and J gave up 8 bases, with 15 bases separating them. The CDR3 sequence is 15 residues long. The chain's CDR3 is CASSYLGLKREKLFF. The CDR3 nucleotides read TGTGCCAGCAGTTACCTGGGGCTAAAGAGGGAAAAACTGTTTTTT.

The count of this clone is one. V is TRBV6-1 and J is TRBJ2-1; D is perhaps TRBD1 (6 bases). CDR1 and CDR2 (germline): MNHNS, SASEGT. The V and J ends lost 6 bases and 9 bases respectively, with 21 bases between them. The CDR3 has 15 amino acids. CDR3 in amino acids: CASRFDRNPVGEQFF. The DNA for the CDR3 is TGTGCCAGCAGATTTGACAGGAACCCTGTTGGTGAGCAGTTCTTC.

The chain joins TRBV5-1 to TRBJ1-1; maybe TRBD1 (6 bases). This CDR3 region has 14 residues. Between the trimmed V and J ends, which lost 5 bases and 1 base, there was a span of 12 bases. The germline V gene encodes CDR1 SGHRS and CDR2 YFSETQ. CDR3 residues: CASSSDSSNTEAFF. The DNA of the CDR3 is TGCGCCAGCAGTTCGGACAGCTCGAACACTGAAGCTTTCTTT.

The gene calls are TRBV28 and TRBJ2-7; D remains unclear. V was pared by 3 bases and J by 4 bases, with 7 bases between. This CDR3 contains 12 residues. CDR1 is MDHEN, CDR2 SYDVKM, per germline. In DNA form, the CDR3 reads TGTGCCAGCAGTTTTGGCAGATACGAGCAGTACTTC. The encoded protein is CASSFGRYEQYF.

The chain joins TRBV6-5 to TRBJ1-4; D remains ambiguous. The CDR3 extends over 14 amino acids. Trimming took 2 bases from V and 8 from J, leaving 12 bases between them. Per germline, CDR1 MNHEY and CDR2 SVGAGI. The CDR3 reads CASSYSGEREKLFF. The CDR3 nucleotides read TGTGCCAGCAGTTACAGCGGGGAACGCGAAAAACTGTTTTTT.

This clone came up once. The V and J genes are TRBV7-2 and TRBJ1-1; possible D gene TRBD1, 5 bases. Trimming cost V 5 bases and J 1 base, with 14 bases left between them. This CDR3 region has 15 residues. Germline values: CDR1 SGHTA, CDR2 FQGNSA. The CDR3: CASSTWWGGNTEAFF. CDR3 bases: TGTGCCAGCAGCACTTGGTGGGGCGGGAACACTGAAGCTTTCTTT.

V and J are TRBV6-1 and TRBJ1-1, with 9 bases aligning to TRBD1. There are 14 residues in the CDR3. The germline gives CDR1 MNHNS, CDR2 SASEGT. V lost 7 bases to trimming and J lost 2 bases; unmatched junction nucleotides: 5. CDR3 nucleotide sequence: TGTGCCAGCATTGGACAGGGGACAAACACTGAAGCTTTCTTT. Translating gives CASIGQGTNTEAFF.

The V gene is TRBV6-5, the J gene TRBJ2-2; 8 nucleotides line up with TRBD2. From germline, CDR1 is MNHEY and CDR2 SVGAGI. Unmatched junction bases numbered 5, after V lost 0 bases and J lost 5 bases. The CDR3 has 16 amino acids. CDR3 protein: CASSYSPAGVTGELFF. CDR3 DNA sequence: TGTGCCAGCAGTTACTCTCCAGCGGGGGTGACCGGGGAGCTGTTTTTT.

The CDR3 loop is CATSSGGERTEAFF. DNA of the CDR3: TGTGCCACCAGCAGCGGGGGTGAAAGGACTGAAGCTTTCTTT. This chain joins TRBV15 and TRBJ1-1; TRBD1 is a possible D gene (5 bases). CDR3 length: 14 amino acids. Germline CDR1 and CDR2: LNHNV and YYDKDF (reference sequence). Trimming took off 3 bases at V and 5 bases at J, with 13 bases between the two ends.

The chain uses TRBV5-5 and TRBJ1-2; 7 positions agree with TRBD1. The germline CDR1 and CDR2 sequences are SGHKS and YYEKEE (reference sequence). CDR3 length equals 16 residues. Trimming cost V 7 bases and J 3 bases; bases outside gene matches: 15. CDR3 loop: CASALIVDRAHYGYTF. As DNA, the CDR3 is TGTGCCAGCGCCCTAATCGTCGACAGGGCTCACTATGGCTACACCTTC.

The chain couples TRBV5-8 to TRBJ2-5, with D perhaps matching TRBD2 (6 bases). The V end was cut by 2 bases, the J end by 4 bases, with 15 bases between. The germline V gene encodes CDR1 SGHTS and CDR2 YDEGEE. The CDR3 has 15 amino acids. CDR3 DNA: TGTGCCAGCAGCTTTCGACTAGTTAGTCGAGAGACCCAGTACTTC. This gives the protein CASSFRLVSRETQYF.

This sequence joins TRBV10-3 and TRBJ2-1, with D possibly matching TRBD2 (6 bases). Germline lookup yields CDR1 ENHRY and CDR2 SYGVKD. Trimming pared 10 bases from V and 7 bases from J, leaving 23 bases between. The CDR3 sequence is 15 residues long. CDR3 sequence reads: CATGTAGGELNEQFF. The CDR3 DNA follows: TGTGCCACCGGGACGGCGGGCGGGGAGTTGAATGAGCAGTTCTTC.

A few counts support this clone. CDR3 sequence (DNA): TGTGCCAGCAGTGAAGATGGACAGGGTGGATTACAGCCCCAGCATTTT. Translating gives CASSEDGQGGLQPQHF. The V and J genes are TRBV6-1 and TRBJ1-5, with 8 bases aligning to TRBD1. The V gene end was trimmed by 1 base and the J gene end by 7 bases; junction bases not matched to a gene: 9. This CDR3 contains 16 residues. From germline, CDR1 is MNHNS and CDR2 SASEGT.

The CDR3 reads CASSSGTSGGSTDTQYF. The DNA of the CDR3 is TGCGCCAGCAGCTCAGGGACTAGCGGGGGTAGCACAGATACGCAGTATTTT. V is TRBV5-1 and J is TRBJ2-3, with TRBD2 matching 14 bases. This CDR3 is built from 17 residues. Trimming at V came to 3 bases and at J to 0 bases, leaving 3 bases not matched to a gene. CDR1 is SGHRS and CDR2 is YFSETQ in the germline V gene. The whole variable domain, remainder taken from reference TRBV5-1 and TRBJ2-3, is KAGVTQTPRYLIKTRGQQVTLSCSPISGHRSVSWYQQTPGQGLQFLFEYFSETQRNKGNFPGRFSGRQFSNSRSEMNVSTLELGDSALYLCASSSGTSGGSTDTQYFGPGTRLTVL.

The J gene is TRBJ2-3, the V gene TRBV29-1, with 11 bases aligning to TRBD2. Germline V gene lookup returns CDR1 SQVTM and CDR2 ANQGSEA. The CDR3 loop spans 15 amino acids. Trimming cost V 3 bases and J 4 bases; bases outside gene matches: 6. Written as DNA, the CDR3 is TGCAGCGTTGAGGGTAGCGGGGGGGCTGCAGATACGCAGTATTTT. It is translated as CSVEGSGGAADTQYF.